This T cell receptor (beta chain) was sequenced during a study of T cell changes during pregnancy in multiple sclerosis. Sequenced by immunoSEQ multiplex PCR; TCRdb stores in-frame clones only, minus some. The sample lists about 71,000 clones, just over 90% occurring once. This CDR3 has 13 residues. Germline CDR1 is MNHNS and CDR2 is SASEGT. Trimming shortened V by 8 bases and J by 0 bases, and 11 bases separated the two germline ends. This clonotype was obtained from a female donor with multiple sclerosis, enrolled in a pregnancy study. Sequenced material: peripheral blood, taken in the third trimester of pregnancy. The chain is built from TRBV6-1 and TRBJ2-7, with a weak D call TRBD2 (5 bases). DNA for the CDR3: TGTGCCAGCCTCATAGACTACTCCTACGAGCAGTACTTC. Translating gives CASLIDYSYEQYF.